Listed below are T cell receptor beta chains from one sample, sequenced in a study of OX40 agonist ivuxolimab in advanced cancers. Sequencing was performed with immunoSEQ multiplex PCR; in TCRdb, only in-frame clones are kept and a portion is missing. This table holds some 30,000 clones, around 86% found once. The sequencing here drew on CD4+ or CD8+ T cells sorted from blood, taken in a trial of the OX40 agonist ivuxolimab. The origin of the receptors is an adult with an advanced solid tumor such as melanoma, head and neck, liver or kidney cancer. Both conserved end residues are part of each CDR3. A D gene is named only where the DNA matches it firmly. Not all rows give a size; the values are once, few, many and, for expanded clones, a class.

.	TRBV6-6	15	TRBD1	TRBJ1-5	TGTGCCAGCAGTTACTCTGAGGGGGCAGGGCAGCCCCAGCATTTT	CASSYSEGAGQPQHF
.	TRBV5-1	15	TRBD2	TRBJ2-7	TGCGCCAGCAGCACTGCCCCGGGGGGCTCCTACGAGCAGTACTTC	CASSTAPGGSYEQYF
.	TRBV7-9	13	TRBD2	TRBJ2-7	TGTGCCAGCAGCAGCCGGGGGGCCTACGAGCAGTACTTC	CASSSRGAYEQYF
.	TRBV18	15	.	TRBJ2-7	TGTGCCAGCTCACCGCGGGACATGATCTCCTACGAGCAGTACTTC	CASSPRDMISYEQYF
.	TRBV6-5	14	.	TRBJ2-5	TGTGCCAGCAGTTACGGGACACCTCGGGAGACCCAGTACTTC	CASSYGTPRETQYF
.	TRBV7-2	14	.	TRBJ2-7	TGTGCCAGCAGCCGATGGACGGGATCCTACGAGCAGTACTTC	CASSRWTGSYEQYF
.	TRBV7-2	18	TRBD2	TRBJ2-1	TGTGCCAGCAGCTCCCTCCCCCGACTAGCGGGAGGTAACAATGAGCAGTTCTTC	CASSSLPRLAGGNNEQFF
.	TRBV7-9	15	.	TRBJ2-1	TGTGCCAGCAGCTTAGTCCAGGGGACCTACAATGAGCAGTTCTTC	CASSLVQGTYNEQFF
.	TRBV7-9	12	.	TRBJ2-2	TGTGCCAGCAGCTTTAGATTTGGGGAGCTGTTTTTT	CASSFRFGELFF
.	TRBV29-1	13	.	TRBJ1-2	TGCAGCGTTGGGAGGTCAGCTAACTATGGCTACACCTTC	CSVGRSANYGYTF
once	TRBV2	15	TRBD2	TRBJ2-7	TGTGCCAGCAGTGAGGATAGCGGGAGGGTCAACGAGCAGTACTTC	CASSEDSGRVNEQYF
.	TRBV28	15	.	TRBJ2-7	TGTGCCAGCCGGGGGGCAATTAAGAGCTCCTACGAGCAGTACTTC	CASRGAIKSSYEQYF
.	TRBV10-3	19	.	TRBJ2-6	TGTGCCATCAGATCATATGAGGTGGAAGGGGCCTCTGGGGCCAACGTCCTGACTTTC	CAIRSYEVEGASGANVLTF
.	TRBV7-3	14	TRBD1	TRBJ2-5	TGTGCCAGCAGCCCAGGGGGCTCATGGGAGACCCAGTACTTC	CASSPGGSWETQYF
.	TRBV6-5	13	.	TRBJ1-1	TGTGCCAGCAGTCAGACAGGGAACACTGAAGCTTTCTTT	CASSQTGNTEAFF
.	TRBV6-1	14	TRBD2	TRBJ2-7	TGTGCCATCTCCTGGGGAGGGGATTCCTACGAGCAGTACTTC	CAISWGGDSYEQYF
once	TRBV6-1	16	TRBD1	TRBJ2-2	TGTGCCAGCAGTGACTGGACAGGGTTTTTCACCGGGGAGCTGTTTTTT	CASSDWTGFFTGELFF
.	TRBV4-3	18	TRBD2	TRBJ2-7	TGCGCCAGCAGCCAAGGGGAAACTAGCGGGGGGGCGTACTACGAGCAGTACTTC	CASSQGETSGGAYYEQYF
.	TRBV12-2	15	.	TRBJ2-4	TGTGCAAGTCGCCGCAACGCGCTAGCCAAAAACATTCAGTACTTC	CASRRNALAKNIQYF
.	TRBV11-2	13	.	TRBJ2-3	TGTGCCAGCAGCTTCCTGAGTCGGGATACGCAGTATTTT	CASSFLSRDTQYF
.	TRBV9	13	.	TRBJ2-5	TGTGCCAGCACCGGGGAGAATCAAGAGACCCAGTACTTC	CASTGENQETQYF
.	TRBV19	14	.	TRBJ1-2	TGTGCCAGTAGTATAGGGACCGCGGCTTATGGCTACACCTTC	CASSIGTAAYGYTF
.	TRBV5-4	15	TRBD1	TRBJ1-2	TGTGCCAGCAGCTTGGATGGGACAGGGGGCGATGGCTACACCTTC	CASSLDGTGGDGYTF
once	TRBV11-2	16	TRBD2	TRBJ2-3	TGTGCCAGCAGCTTAGTCCCTAGCGGGAGCACAGATACGCAGTATTTT	CASSLVPSGSTDTQYF
.	TRBV7-6	14	TRBD2	TRBJ2-1	TGTGCCAGCAGCTTAGCGGGAGGGTACAATGAGCAGTTCTTC	CASSLAGGYNEQFF
.	TRBV2	15	TRBD2	TRBJ2-7	TGTGCCAGCAGTGAAGGCGCGGGGGACTACTACGAGCAGTACTTC	CASSEGAGDYYEQYF
.	TRBV4-2	15	.	TRBJ2-5	TGTGCCAGCAGCCCCCGGGCACTGTTACAAGAGACCCAGTACTTC	CASSPRALLQETQYF
.	TRBV25-1	14	.	TRBJ2-1	TGTGCCAGCAGGGGACTGTCCCCCTACAATGAGCAGTTCTTC	CASRGLSPYNEQFF
.	TRBV5-4	14	.	TRBJ2-6	TGTGCCAGCAGCTTCGGCTCTGGGGCCAACGTCCTGACTTTC	CASSFGSGANVLTF
.	TRBV14	16	.	TRBJ2-1	TGTGCCAGCAGCCCCAATACAGGGCCTCCGTACAATGAGCAGTTCTTC	CASSPNTGPPYNEQFF
.	TRBV11-3	15	.	TRBJ2-3	TGTGCCAGCGTTCGTACGGCGGGGTCGACAGATACGCAGTATTTT	CASVRTAGSTDTQYF
.	TRBV7-2	14	TRBD1	TRBJ1-2	TGTGCCAGCAGCCCCGGACAGGGGAACTATGGCTACACCTTC	CASSPGQGNYGYTF
.	TRBV30	14	.	TRBJ2-3	TGTGCCTGGAGTGTAAGTAGGAGCACAGATACGCAGTATTTT	CAWSVSRSTDTQYF
.	TRBV4-3	15	.	TRBJ1-1	TGCGCCAGCAGCCAAGGACTGTTGGGGGACACTGAAGCTTTCTTT	CASSQGLLGDTEAFF
.	TRBV4-1	13	.	TRBJ1-1	TGCGCCAGCAGCCTCGTAATGAACACTGAAGCTTTCTTT	CASSLVMNTEAFF
.	TRBV7-6	17	TRBD1	TRBJ2-2	TGTGCCAGCAGCTTATTCCAGGGACAGGGTCCCACCGGGGAGCTGTTTTTT	CASSLFQGQGPTGELFF
.	TRBV7-6	15	.	TRBJ1-1	TGTGCCAGCAGCCCAGGAGGGGCTGGAGAGGAGGAAGCTTTCTTT	CASSPGGAGEEEAFF
.	TRBV9	17	TRBD2	TRBJ2-2	TGTGCCAGCAGCGGCGCCGGACTAGCGGGGGACACCGGGGAGCTGTTTTTT	CASSGAGLAGDTGELFF
.	TRBV27	14	TRBD2	TRBJ2-1	TGTGCCACCTCCTTGGGCAGCGGGGGGGTTGAGCAGTTCTTC	CATSLGSGGVEQFF
.	TRBV19	17	.	TRBJ2-3	TGTGCCAGTAGTATAGAAAACAGGGCGGATCACACAGATACGCAGTATTTT	CASSIENRADHTDTQYF
.	TRBV5-8	13	.	TRBJ2-2	TGTGCCAGCAGCTTTGCGGGAACCGGGGAGCTGTTTTTT	CASSFAGTGELFF
.	TRBV27	13	.	TRBJ1-5	TGTGCCAGCAGTTTGTGGGGCAATCAGCCCCAGCATTTT	CASSLWGNQPQHF
.	TRBV27	15	.	TRBJ2-1	TGTGCCAGCAGTACCCTGGGGGCAGGAGGCAATGAGCAGTTCTTC	CASSTLGAGGNEQFF
.	TRBV28	14	.	TRBJ1-2	TGTGCCAGCAGTTCTGACAGTTCGATCTATGGCTACACCTTC	CASSSDSSIYGYTF
.	TRBV28	13	TRBD2	TRBJ2-7	TGTGCCAGCAATGTGGCCTTTGGGACTAAGCAGTACTTC	CASNVAFGTKQYF
.	TRBV6-1	14	.	TRBJ1-2	TGTGCCAGCAGTGAAGATTGGACGGGCTATGGCTACACCTTC	CASSEDWTGYGYTF
.	TRBV11-3	13	TRBD1	TRBJ1-4	TGTGCCAGCACCCCATACCAGGGGGGAAAACTGTTTTTT	CASTPYQGGKLFF
.	TRBV29-1	16	.	TRBJ2-7	TGCAGCGTACAGGGGAATCTCGGGACTCATTCCTACGAGCAGTACTTC	CSVQGNLGTHSYEQYF
.	TRBV7-2	11	.	TRBJ2-1	TGTGCCAGCAGCTGGGGACTTGAGCAGTTCTTC	CASSWGLEQFF
.	TRBV6-5	13	TRBD1	TRBJ1-5	TGTGCCAGCAGACAGGGGATCAATCAGCCCCAGCATTTT	CASRQGINQPQHF